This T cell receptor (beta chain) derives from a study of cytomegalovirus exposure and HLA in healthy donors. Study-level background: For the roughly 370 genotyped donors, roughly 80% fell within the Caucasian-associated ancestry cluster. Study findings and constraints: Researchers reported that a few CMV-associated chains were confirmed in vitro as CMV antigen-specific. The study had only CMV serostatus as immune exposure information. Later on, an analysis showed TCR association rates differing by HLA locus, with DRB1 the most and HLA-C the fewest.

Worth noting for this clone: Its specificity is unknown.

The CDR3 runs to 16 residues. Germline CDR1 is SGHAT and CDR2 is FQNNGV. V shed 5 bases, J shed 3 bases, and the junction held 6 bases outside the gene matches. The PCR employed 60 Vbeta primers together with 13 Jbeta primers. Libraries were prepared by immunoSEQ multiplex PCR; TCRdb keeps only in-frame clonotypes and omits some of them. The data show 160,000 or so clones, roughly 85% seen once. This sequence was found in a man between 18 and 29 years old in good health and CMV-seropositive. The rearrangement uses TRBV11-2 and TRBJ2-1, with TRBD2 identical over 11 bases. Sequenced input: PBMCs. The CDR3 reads CASSRSSGRHYNEQFF. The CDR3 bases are TGTGCCAGCAGCAGATCTAGCGGGAGGCACTACAATGAGCAGTTCTTC.